The 5 T cell receptor beta chains given below trace back to one sample, sequenced in a study of CD8+CD57+ T cells in acquired aplastic anemia. Patients who underwent sequencing had shown CD8+CD57+ cell expansion by flow cytometry. The use of genomic DNA as template underpinned the TCR beta VDJ and CDR3 profiling. One entry per CDR3 protein results from TCRdb running MiXCR on the reads. Seen here are roughly 200,000 distinct CDR3 sequences, roughly three fifths observed once, and the top ten hold about 42%. The sample taken for sequencing was sorted CD4+, CD8+, or CD8+CD57+ T cells (not recorded which) from PBMCs. Every receptor here comes from a human donor with aplastic anemia.

Remarks on this clonotype: The junction does not match germline at one end; this may be a read error. The chain joins TRBV5-6 to TRBJ2-4, with TRBD1 identical over 9 bases. Germline V CDR1 and CDR2: SGHDT, YYEEEE. The CDR3 contains 12 residues. CDR3 nucleotide sequence: TGTGCCAGCGGCTTGGGGGGGACAGGGAAGTACTTC. Its protein product is CASGLGGTGKYF.

This clonotype was observed a few times. This may come from a read error, since a much larger clone is one base off. The rearrangement links TRBV5-4 to TRBJ2-7; 7 nucleotides align to TRBD1. V trimming: 3 bases; J trimming: 9 bases; junction bases outside the gene matches: 6. The CDR3 is 12 amino acids. Per the germline V gene, CDR1 is SGHNT and CDR2 is YYREEE (reference sequence). CDR3 protein: CASSWGQNGQYF. DNA for the CDR3: TGTGCCAGCAGCTGGGGACAGAACGGGCAGTACTTC.

Worth noting for this clonotype: The junction does not match germline at one end; this may be a read error. The gene calls are TRBV20-1 and TRBJ2-7; D may be TRBD2 (6 bases). Looked up from germline, CDR1 is DFQATT and CDR2 is SNEGSKA (reference sequence). This CDR3 is 13 amino acids long. Here the CDR3 DNA reads TGCAGTGCGACCGAAGCGGGCACCTACGAGCGGTACTTC. Translation: CSATEAGTYERYF.

V gene TRBV6-6 combines with J gene TRBJ1-1; the D is unclear. This CDR3 has 16 residues. Per germline, CDR1 MNHNY and CDR2 SVGAGI (reference sequence). V was shortened by 5 bases and J by 4 bases, with 20 bases between the two germline ends. CDR3 nucleotide sequence: TGTGCCAGCAGTCGGTCTGACGTAGGACTGGGCACTGAAGCTTTCTTT. Its translation is CASSRSDVGLGTEAFF.

This chain uses TRBV10-3 with TRBJ1-4, with D possibly matching TRBD1 (5 bases). This CDR3 is built from 13 residues. The V gene lost 6 bases and the J gene lost 8 bases, with 13 bases spanning the gap. Germline CDR1 reads ENHRY; CDR2 reads SYGVKD. CDR3 DNA: TGTGCCATCAGCCCAGGGATAGGAGAAAAACTGTTTTTT. Protein: CAISPGIGEKLFF.